This T cell receptor (beta chain) was documented in a study of blood T cell repertoires in COVID-19. Turning to the study itself: Researchers got acute and convalescent COVID-19 samples from the United States, Italy and Spain.

The CDR3 runs 16 residues. Per the germline V gene, CDR1 is KGHSH and CDR2 is LQKENI. Trimming took 1 base from V and 2 from J, leaving 12 bases between them. Original analysis: Researchers report that nucleated cell counts were estimated from reference gene primer amplification. The assay was immunoSEQ multiplex PCR, and TCRdb's table has in-frame clones only and misses some. V and J calls and clone size come straight from that table; D and trimming were deduced from the DNA. The data show 150,000 or so clones, with roughly four fifths seen just once and about 16% held by the top ten. Sequencing used peripheral blood. This clonotype originated in a human donor with acute or convalescent COVID-19. The donor label of this sample is uncertain. The chain links TRBV18 to TRBJ1-3; no clear D gene. CDR3 protein: CASSPQSPAAGNTIYF. CDR3 bases: TGTGCCAGCTCACCACAAAGCCCAGCGGCTGGAAACACCATATATTTT.